The present entry profiles one TCR beta chain with its context. Exposed participants came across a COVID-19 case within 2 weeks before study entry. The sample belongs to a study of blood T cell repertoires in COVID-19. Study-level background: Both acute and convalescent COVID-19 samples were obtained from the United States, Italy and Spain.

Original data processing: It was from reference gene primer amplification that nucleated cell counts were estimated. Assay: immunoSEQ multiplex PCR; the TCRdb copy retains only in-frame clones and omits some. V and J calls and clone size follow that table, whereas D and trimming were derived from the DNA. In the table there are about 250,000 clones, approximately 80% of which are singletons. The CDR3 runs 17 residues. The germline V gene encodes CDR1 SGHNT and CDR2 YENEEA. V lost 7 bases, J lost 0 bases, and 8 bases stayed unmatched. This chain connects TRBV11-3 to TRBJ2-6, with TRBD2 matching over 8 bases. Sequencing was done on a sample of PBMCs or T cells enriched from blood (not recorded which). This clonotype was sampled from a man aged 35-49 years who had been exposed to COVID-19. CDR3 amino acids: CASIQSLAASGANVLTF. CDR3 bases: TGTGCCAGCATCCAGTCACTAGCGGCCTCTGGGGCCAACGTCCTGACTTTC.